The 20 T cell receptor beta chains below come from one sample, sequenced in a study of beta chain features in type 1 diabetes. Whole-study results and caveats: All four CD4+ subsets from Type 1 diabetes patients carried moderately but significantly shorter TCRB CDR3s.

No antigens are known for them. Expressed TCRB transcripts got sequenced, as all isolated RNA was reverse transcribed. Profiled with immunoSEQ multiplex PCR; TCRdb holds only in-frame clones, not every one. The sample holds more than 250,000 clones, around 20% seen once. Source material: naive CD4+ T cells from blood. All receptors derive from a middle-aged woman with type 1 diabetes.

This clone appeared a few times. The rearrangement uses TRBV15 and TRBJ2-7; D perhaps matches TRBD1 (6 bases). Trimming removed 5 bases at V and 7 bases at J, with 21 bases between. The CDR3 has 15 amino acids. In germline, CDR1 is LNHNV, CDR2 YYDKDF (reference sequence). CDR3 in amino acids: CATSSGTGTPGEQYF. The CDR3 coding sequence is TGTGCCACCAGCTCCGGAACTGGGACACCGGGGGAGCAGTACTTC. Filled out from reference TRBV15 and TRBJ2-7, the complete variable domain reads DAMVIQNPRYQVTQFGKPVTLSCSQTLNHNVMYWYQQKSSQAPKLLFHYYDKDFNNEADTPDNFQSRRPNTSFCFLDIRSPGLGDTAMYLCATSSGTGTPGEQYFGPGTRLTVT.

This clone was seen a few times. V and J are TRBV5-4 and TRBJ2-7; 7 bases agree with TRBD1. The V gene end was trimmed by 1 base and the J gene end by 5 bases; junction bases not matched to a gene: 9. This CDR3 is built from 15 residues. Germline loops: CDR1 SGHNT, CDR2 YYREEE (reference sequence). CDR3 nucleotides: TGTGCCAGCAGCTTGAAACAGGGGAACTCTAACGAGCAGTACTTC. Protein: CASSLKQGNSNEQYF.

In this sample, this clone turned up a few times. The rearrangement links TRBV11-2 to TRBJ1-1, with a tentative D call TRBD1 (6 bases). Per the germline V gene, CDR1 is SGHAT and CDR2 is FQNNGV. The V and J ends lost 1 base and 8 bases respectively, with 11 bases between them. CDR3 length: 13 amino acids. The CDR3 here is CASSLAGTPEAFF. CDR3 DNA sequence: TGTGCCAGCAGCTTAGCCGGGACACCCGAAGCTTTCTTT. Full variable domain (missing parts from reference TRBV11-2 and TRBJ1-1): EAGVAQSPRYKIIEKRQSVAFWCNPISGHATLYWYQQILGQGPKLLIQFQNNGVVDDSQLPKDRFSAERLKGVDSTLKIQPAKLEDSAVYLCASSLAGTPEAFFGQGTRLTVV.

The chain is built from TRBV28 and TRBJ2-3; unclear D gene. CDR3 length equals 12 residues. V was pared by 10 bases and J by 0 bases, with 8 bases between. CDR1 and CDR2 from the germline V gene are MDHEN and SYDVKM. Here the CDR3 reads CATEDSTDTQYF. The DNA for the CDR3 is TGTGCCACCGAGGATAGCACAGATACGCAGTATTTT.

The genes are TRBV28 and TRBJ2-7; 16 nucleotides agree with TRBD2. Germline V gene lookup returns CDR1 MDHEN and CDR2 SYDVKM. CDR3 length equals 18 residues. V lost 3 bases to trimming and J lost 3 bases; unmatched junction nucleotides: 8. The CDR3, as DNA: TGTGCCAGCAGTTTCTCCGGGACTAGCGGGGGGGCCTTCTACGAGCAGTACTTC. Its translation: CASSFSGTSGGAFYEQYF.

V gene TRBV29-1 combines with J gene TRBJ1-2, with D uncertain. This CDR3 has 13 amino acids. V was cut by 1 base and J by 6 bases, with 12 bases left in between. Looked up from germline, CDR1 is SQVTM and CDR2 is ANQGSEA. The DNA of the CDR3 is TGCAGCGTTGAAGCCCCTTGGGAGGATGGCTACACCTTC. This translates into CSVEAPWEDGYTF.

V is TRBV7-7 and J is TRBJ2-3; a weak D match, TRBD2 (5 bases). V was cut by 4 bases and J by 5 bases, with 13 bases left in between. CDR3 size: 14 residues. Germline V gene sequence: CDR1 SSHAT, CDR2 FNYEAQ (reference sequence). The CDR3 loop is CASSSLRGLDTQYF. The CDR3 coding sequence is TGTGCCAGCAGCTCCCTCCGGGGTTTAGATACGCAGTATTTT.

In this sample, this clone turned up a few times. This chain joins TRBV18 and TRBJ2-7; 7 nucleotides agree with TRBD1. Trimming cost V 3 bases and J 9 bases; bases outside gene matches: 11. The CDR3 length is 14 residues. Germline V gene data show CDR1 as KGHSH and CDR2 as LQKENI. The CDR3 DNA is TGTGCCAGCTCACCCACAGGGGCCGATTTTGGGCAGTACTTC. Encoded protein: CASSPTGADFGQYF.

A few counts support this clone. Here the CDR3 DNA reads TGTGCCAGCAGCGTCGGGACAAGCTCTGGAAACACCATATATTTT. It codes for CASSVGTSSGNTIYF. The rearrangement uses TRBV9 and TRBJ1-3; perhaps TRBD1 as D (6 bases). Germline V gives CDR1 SGDLS, CDR2 YYNGEE. This CDR3 region has 15 residues. Trimming stripped 2 bases from V and 0 bases from J, with 9 bases between.

This clone was observed a handful of times. The CDR3: CASSQVPSVEQYF. The DNA of the CDR3 is TGCGCCAGCAGCCAAGTCCCTAGCGTCGAGCAGTACTTC. The chain uses TRBV4-1 and TRBJ2-7, with D possibly being TRBD2 (6 bases). V shed 1 base and J shed 6 bases, with 10 bases lying between them. The germline CDR1 and CDR2 sequences are MGHRA and YSYEKL. CDR3 size: 13 residues.

This clone was detected a few times. The chain links TRBV25-1 to TRBJ2-1; TRBD1 aligns across 7 bases. Germline lookup yields CDR1 MGHDK and CDR2 SYGVNS. Trimming at V came to 5 bases and at J to 0 bases, leaving 4 bases not matched to a gene. The length of the CDR3 is 15 residues. For the CDR3, the DNA is TGTGCCAGCAGTCTAGGACAGGCCTCCTACAATGAGCAGTTCTTC. Protein sequence: CASSLGQASYNEQFF.

This chain connects TRBV5-1 to TRBJ2-1; 10 bases match TRBD2. CDR3 length equals 19 residues. Germline CDR1 is SGHRS and CDR2 is YFSETQ. The ends lost 1 base at V and 6 bases at J; junction bases unmatched: 16. The CDR3 loop is CASSLLGLAGVMEANEQFF. The CDR3 DNA reads as TGCGCCAGCAGCTTGTTGGGGCTAGCGGGAGTAATGGAGGCCAATGAGCAGTTCTTC.

This clone was seen only once. The chain employs TRBV5-1 and TRBJ2-3, with 8 bases that match TRBD2. Germline CDR1 reads SGHRS; CDR2 reads YFSETQ. Trimming cost V 4 bases and J 4 bases; bases outside gene matches: 8. The CDR3 covers 15 residues. DNA of the CDR3: TGCGCCAGCAGCCCCACGGGAGGGTCGGCAGATACGCAGTATTTT. Protein sequence: CASSPTGGSADTQYF.

The rearrangement uses TRBV7-2 and TRBJ1-2, with D uncertain. Trimming cost V 10 bases and J 8 bases, with 20 bases left between them. The germline CDR1 and CDR2 sequences are SGHTA and FQGNSA. This CDR3 comprises 13 residues. As DNA, the CDR3 is TGTGCCACCGAGTACGGCGGTTCGAGGGGCTACACCTTC. Translated, it gives CATEYGGSRGYTF.

This clone occurred a few times. The J gene is TRBJ2-4, the V gene TRBV4-3; tentatively, D is TRBD1 (6 bases). The germline V and J ends were trimmed by 1 base and 7 bases, with 11 bases remaining between them. CDR3 length: 14 amino acids. Germline CDR1 LGHNA, CDR2 YSLEER. The CDR3 is CASSQVDSGNIQYF. CDR3 in DNA: TGCGCCAGCAGCCAAGTGGACAGTGGGAACATTCAGTACTTC.

This clone has only a few counts. V and J are TRBV19 and TRBJ1-1; the match to TRBD1 covers 10 bases. The CDR3 covers 16 residues. Germline V gives CDR1 LNHDA, CDR2 SQIVND (reference sequence). Trimming at V came to 3 bases and at J to 0 bases, leaving 4 bases not matched to a gene. CDR3 sequence reads: CASSIGTGVLNTEAFF. The CDR3 DNA sequence: TGTGCCAGTAGTATCGGGACAGGGGTGCTGAACACTGAAGCTTTCTTT.

The genes are TRBV19 and TRBJ1-5; D gene uncertain. The CDR3 spans 11 residues. In germline, CDR1 is LNHDA, CDR2 SQIVND (reference sequence). V lost 6 bases to trimming and J lost 11 bases, with 11 bases between them. In DNA form, the CDR3 reads TGTGCCAGTAGGGAAAGCGGGGCCCAGCATTTT. Translating gives CASRESGAQHF.

Only a few counts were recorded for this clone. The V and J genes are TRBV7-9 and TRBJ2-1; TRBD2 is a possible D gene (6 bases). Trimming took off 1 base at V and 5 bases at J, with 12 bases between the two ends. The CDR3 totals 15 residues. Germline V gives CDR1 SEHNR, CDR2 FQNEAQ (reference sequence). CDR3 loop: CASSLGVSGNNEQFF. The CDR3 DNA is TGTGCCAGCAGCTTAGGAGTTAGCGGCAACAATGAGCAGTTCTTC.

Only a few counts were recorded for this clone. The chain couples TRBV7-9 to TRBJ1-2; TRBD1 might be the D (5 bases). This CDR3 contains 16 residues. In germline, CDR1 is SEHNR, CDR2 FQNEAQ (reference sequence). V was clipped by 5 bases and J by 0 bases, with 16 bases between them. DNA for the CDR3: TGTGCCAGCAGCCCAGAGTGGACACCTACTAACTATGGCTACACCTTC. Translation gives CASSPEWTPTNYGYTF.

The CDR3 coding sequence is TGCGCCAGCAGCTTGCCGGGACAGGGTATCTACGAGCAGTACTTC. Amino acids: CASSLPGQGIYEQYF. The chain combines TRBV5-1 with TRBJ2-7, with 9 bases aligning to TRBD1. Germline CDR1 reads SGHRS; CDR2 reads YFSETQ. The CDR3 contains 15 residues. V was clipped by 1 base and J by 3 bases; unmatched bases: 5.